This TCR beta chain was found in a study of shared clonotypes between healthy human individuals. Subsets obtained from CD4+ cells comprised CD45RA+ naive and CD45RA-negative memory cells. Deep-level assay runs were performed. Using roughly 200 ng DNA, some 30,000 T cell genomes, the sorted-subset replicate PCRs were run. Sequencing was performed with immunoSEQ multiplex PCR; in TCRdb, only in-frame clones are kept and a portion is missing. The data show some 2,000,000 clones, with approximately 95% seen just once and roughly 0.13% held by the top ten. A word on this clone: This CDR3 is also generated by other DNA sequences in the sample.

This CDR3 has 15 amino acids. Germline V gene sequence: CDR1 SGHRS, CDR2 YFSETQ. Losses at the gene ends were 0 bases for V and 7 bases for J; bases not matched to a gene: 5. This chain links TRBV5-1 with TRBJ2-1, with 9 bases identical to TRBD2. The clonotype comes from a man between 18 and 29 years old in good health. The sequencing input was naive CD4+ T cells sorted from blood. The subset was: CD45RA+ positively selected. The CDR3: CASSLVAGEGNEQFF. In DNA, the CDR3 is TGCGCCAGCAGCTTGGTAGCGGGAGAAGGTAATGAGCAGTTCTTC. Full variable domain (missing parts from reference TRBV5-1 and TRBJ2-1): KAGVTQTPRYLIKTRGQQVTLSCSPISGHRSVSWYQQTPGQGLQFLFEYFSETQRNKGNFPGRFSGRQFSNSRSEMNVSTLELGDSALYLCASSLVAGEGNEQFFGPGTRLTVL.